The rows below give T cell receptor beta chains drawn from one sample of a study of CD8 T cells in ankylosing spondylitis. Via MiXCR, TCRdb re-called the 5' RACE reads, giving one row per CDR3 protein. Among about 270,000 distinct CDR3 sequences listed, roughly 32% were seen once. The specimen was blood, either unsorted or a sorted T cell fraction (not recorded which). All receptors come from a male donor with ankylosing spondylitis or in good health (not recorded which). Each CDR3 is given with its conserved first and last residue. The D gene is left open where the match is weak.

d_call	v_call	j_call	cdr3_aa
.	TRBV9	TRBJ2-2	CASSARGATGELFF
.	TRBV27	TRBJ1-2	CASSLSGTPGGGYTF
.	TRBV20-1	TRBJ1-6	CSATVGGTSYNSPLHF
.	TRBV21-1	TRBJ1-6	CASSKAGAPSSYNSPLHF
TRBD1	TRBV5-6	TRBJ2-2	CASSFVQGAATGELFF
.	TRBV6-5	TRBJ1-2	CASSYARTDSYGYTF
TRBD2	TRBV28	TRBJ2-5	CASSLWRGGRETQYF
TRBD2	TRBV20-1	TRBJ2-3	CSAHPTSGYTDTQYF
.	TRBV5-4	TRBJ2-1	CASSFGSREIF
TRBD1	TRBV7-8	TRBJ1-6	CASSLDTGTGFSPLHF
TRBD2	TRBV6-5	TRBJ2-7	CASSYNLAAYEQYF
.	TRBV20-1	TRBJ2-6	CSASPPGYSGANVLTF
TRBD1	TRBV12-3/TRBV12-4	TRBJ2-2	CASSLDRGLTGELFF
TRBD2	TRBV5-6	TRBJ2-3	CASSFGGVWTDTQYF
.	TRBV18	TRBJ2-7	CASSQGTSYEQYF